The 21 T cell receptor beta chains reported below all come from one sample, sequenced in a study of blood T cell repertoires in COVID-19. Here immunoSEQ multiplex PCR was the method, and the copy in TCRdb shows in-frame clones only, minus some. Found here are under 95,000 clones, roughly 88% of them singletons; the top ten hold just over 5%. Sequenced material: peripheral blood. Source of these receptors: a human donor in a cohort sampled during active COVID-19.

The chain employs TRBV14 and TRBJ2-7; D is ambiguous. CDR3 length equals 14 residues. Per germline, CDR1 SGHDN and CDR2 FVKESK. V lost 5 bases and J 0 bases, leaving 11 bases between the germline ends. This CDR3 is CASSKSRFSYEQYF. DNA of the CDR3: TGTGCCAGCAGCAAAAGCCGGTTCTCCTACGAGCAGTACTTC. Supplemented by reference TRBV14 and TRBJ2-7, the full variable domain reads EAGVTQFPSHSVIEKGQTVTLRCDPISGHDNLYWYRRVMGKEIKFLLHFVKESKQDESGMPNNRFLAERTGGTYSTLKVQPAELEDSGVYFCASSKSRFSYEQYFGPGTRLTVT.

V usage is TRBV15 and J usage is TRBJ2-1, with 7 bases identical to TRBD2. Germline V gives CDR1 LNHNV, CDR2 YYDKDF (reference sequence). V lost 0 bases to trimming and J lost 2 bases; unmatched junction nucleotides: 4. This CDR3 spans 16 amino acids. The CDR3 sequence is CATSRDRAGAYNEQFF. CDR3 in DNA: TGTGCCACCAGCAGAGATCGGGCGGGGGCCTACAATGAGCAGTTCTTC. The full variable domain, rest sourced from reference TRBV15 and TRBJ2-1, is DAMVIQNPRYQVTQFGKPVTLSCSQTLNHNVMYWYQQKSSQAPKLLFHYYDKDFNNEADTPDNFQSRRPNTSFCFLDIRSPGLGDTAMYLCATSRDRAGAYNEQFFGPGTRLTVL.

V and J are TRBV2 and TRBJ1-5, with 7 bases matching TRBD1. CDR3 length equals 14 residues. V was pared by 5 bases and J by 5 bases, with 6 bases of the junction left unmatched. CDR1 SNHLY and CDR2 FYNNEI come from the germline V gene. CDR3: CASSPQGGHQPQHF. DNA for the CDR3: TGTGCCAGCAGTCCTCAGGGGGGCCATCAGCCCCAGCATTTT.

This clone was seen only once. The CDR3 region is CASSQLRETNEKLFF. Written as DNA, the CDR3 is TGTGCCAGCAGCCAACTCAGGGAAACTAATGAAAAACTGTTTTTT. The chain couples TRBV14 to TRBJ1-4; D is possibly TRBD1 (5 bases). Trimming removed 2 bases at V and 1 base at J, with 8 bases between. Germline V lookup: CDR1 SGHDN, CDR2 FVKESK. The CDR3 contains 15 residues.

CDR3 bases: TGTGCCATCGGTGGACTAGCGAGCACAGATACGCAGTATTTT. Residues: CAIGGLASTDTQYF. J is TRBJ2-3 and V is TRBV3-1 (or the pseudogene TRBV3-2); 9 nucleotides align to TRBD2. CDR3 length equals 14 residues. Germline V gene data show CDR1 as LGHDT and CDR2 as YNNKEL (reference sequence). V lost 10 bases to trimming and J lost 0 bases; unmatched junction nucleotides: 5.

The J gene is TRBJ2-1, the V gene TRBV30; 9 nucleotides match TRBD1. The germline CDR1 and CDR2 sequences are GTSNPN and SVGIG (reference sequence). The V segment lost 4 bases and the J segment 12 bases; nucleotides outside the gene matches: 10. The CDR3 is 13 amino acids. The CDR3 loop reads CAWTRDRDRAQFF. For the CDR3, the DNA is TGTGCCTGGACCCGGGACAGGGATAGGGCGCAGTTCTTC. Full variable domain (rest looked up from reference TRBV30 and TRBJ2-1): SQTIHQWPATLVQPVGSPLSLECTVEGTSNPNLYWYRQAAGRGLQLLFYSVGIGQISSEVPQNLSASRPQDRQFILSSKKLLLSDSGFYLCAWTRDRDRAQFFGPGTRLTVL.

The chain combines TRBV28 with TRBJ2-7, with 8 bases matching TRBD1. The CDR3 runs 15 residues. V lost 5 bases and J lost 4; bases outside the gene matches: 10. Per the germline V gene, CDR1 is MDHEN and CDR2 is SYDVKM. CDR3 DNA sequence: TGTGCCAGCAGTCCAGGGGGACAGGCTGTATACGAGCAGTACTTC. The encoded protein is CASSPGGQAVYEQYF.

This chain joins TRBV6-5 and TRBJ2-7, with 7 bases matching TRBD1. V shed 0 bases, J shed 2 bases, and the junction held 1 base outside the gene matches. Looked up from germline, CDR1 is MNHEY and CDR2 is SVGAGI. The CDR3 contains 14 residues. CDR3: CASSYSDRAYEQYF. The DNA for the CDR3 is TGTGCCAGCAGTTACTCCGACAGGGCCTACGAGCAGTACTTC.

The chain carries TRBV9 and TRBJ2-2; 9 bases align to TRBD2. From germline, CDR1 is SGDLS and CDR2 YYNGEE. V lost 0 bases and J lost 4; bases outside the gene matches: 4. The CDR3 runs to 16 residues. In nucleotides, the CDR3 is TGTGCCAGCAGCGTAGGGGCTAGCGGGGCCACCGGGGAGCTGTTTTTT. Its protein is CASSVGASGATGELFF.

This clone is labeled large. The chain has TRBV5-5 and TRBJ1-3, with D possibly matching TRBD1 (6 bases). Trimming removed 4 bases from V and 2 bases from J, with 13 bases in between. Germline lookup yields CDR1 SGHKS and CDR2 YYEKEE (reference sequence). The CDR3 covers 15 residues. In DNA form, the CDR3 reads TGTGCCAGCAGCCCACAGGGTTCAGCTGGAAACACCATATATTTT. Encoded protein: CASSPQGSAGNTIYF.

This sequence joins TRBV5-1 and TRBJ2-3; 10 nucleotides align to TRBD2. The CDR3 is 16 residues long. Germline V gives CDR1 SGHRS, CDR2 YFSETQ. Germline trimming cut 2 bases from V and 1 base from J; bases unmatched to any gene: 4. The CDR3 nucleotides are TGCGCCAGCAGCTTTACCAGCGGGGGGGGCACAGATACGCAGTATTTT. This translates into CASSFTSGGGTDTQYF.

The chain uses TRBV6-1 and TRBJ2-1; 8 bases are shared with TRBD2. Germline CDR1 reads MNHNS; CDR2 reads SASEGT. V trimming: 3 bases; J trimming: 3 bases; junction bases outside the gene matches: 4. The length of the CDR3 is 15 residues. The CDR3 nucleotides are TGTGCCAGCAGTGACCAAGCGGGAGACTACAATGAGCAGTTCTTC. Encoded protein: CASSDQAGDYNEQFF.

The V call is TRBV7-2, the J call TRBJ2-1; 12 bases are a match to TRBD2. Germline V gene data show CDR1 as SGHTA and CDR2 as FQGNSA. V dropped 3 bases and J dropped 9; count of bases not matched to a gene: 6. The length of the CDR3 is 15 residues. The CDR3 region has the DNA TGTGCCAGCAGCTTCATGACTAGCGGGAGTTCTGAGCAGTTCTTC. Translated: CASSFMTSGSSEQFF.

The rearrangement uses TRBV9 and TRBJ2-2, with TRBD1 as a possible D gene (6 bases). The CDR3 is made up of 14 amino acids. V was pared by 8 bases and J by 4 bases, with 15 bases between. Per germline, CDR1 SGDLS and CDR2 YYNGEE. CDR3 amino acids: CASAPGHSTGELFF. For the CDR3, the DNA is TGTGCCAGTGCCCCGGGACACTCCACCGGGGAGCTGTTTTTT. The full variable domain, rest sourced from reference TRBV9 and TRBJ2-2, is DSGVTQTPKHLITATGQRVTLRCSPRSGDLSVYWYQQSLDQGLQFLIQYYNGEERAKGNILERFSAQQFPDLHSELNLSSLELGDSALYFCASAPGHSTGELFFGEGSRLTVL.

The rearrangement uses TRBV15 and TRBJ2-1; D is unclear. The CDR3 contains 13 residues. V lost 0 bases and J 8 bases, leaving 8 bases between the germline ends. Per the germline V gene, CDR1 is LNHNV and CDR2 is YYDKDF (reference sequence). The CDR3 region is CATSRELSDEQFF. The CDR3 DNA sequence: TGTGCCACCAGCAGAGAACTGAGCGATGAGCAGTTCTTC.

DNA of the CDR3: TGTGCCAGCAGTTACGGACAGGGGAGCTATGGCTACACCTTC. Its protein product is CASSYGQGSYGYTF. This chain links TRBV27 with TRBJ1-2; TRBD1 agrees at 9 bases. This CDR3 comprises 14 residues. In germline, CDR1 is MNHEY, CDR2 SMNVEV (reference sequence). The V segment lost 4 bases and the J segment 4 bases; nucleotides outside the gene matches: 4.

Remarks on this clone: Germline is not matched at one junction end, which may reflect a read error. CDR3 loop: CASSLSGAYNEQFF. CDR3 bases: TGTGCCAGCAGTTTATCGGGGGCCTATAATGAGCAGTTCTTC. The rearrangement uses TRBV27 and TRBJ2-1; tentatively, D is TRBD1 (6 bases). The CDR3 spans 14 residues. CDR1 is MNHEY and CDR2 is SMNVEV in the germline V gene (reference sequence).

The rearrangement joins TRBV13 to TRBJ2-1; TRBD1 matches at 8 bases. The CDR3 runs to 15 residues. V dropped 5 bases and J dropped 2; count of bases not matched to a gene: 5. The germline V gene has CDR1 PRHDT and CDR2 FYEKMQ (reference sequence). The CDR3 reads CASSVDRGAYNEQFF. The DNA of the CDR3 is TGTGCCAGCAGCGTTGACAGGGGCGCCTACAATGAGCAGTTCTTC.

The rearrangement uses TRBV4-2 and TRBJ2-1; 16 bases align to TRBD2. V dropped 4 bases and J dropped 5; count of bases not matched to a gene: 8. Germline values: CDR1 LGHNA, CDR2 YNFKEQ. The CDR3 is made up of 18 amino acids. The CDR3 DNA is TGTGCCAGCAGCCGTACCGGGACTAGCGGGAGGGTCCACAATGAGCAGTTCTTC. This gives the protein CASSRTGTSGRVHNEQFF.

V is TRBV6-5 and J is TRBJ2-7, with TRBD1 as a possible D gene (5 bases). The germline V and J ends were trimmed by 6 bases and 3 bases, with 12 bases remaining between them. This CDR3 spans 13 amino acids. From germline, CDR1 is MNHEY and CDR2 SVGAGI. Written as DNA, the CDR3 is TGTGCCAGCAGGGGGCCCTCGGACTACGAGCAGTACTTC. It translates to CASRGPSDYEQYF.

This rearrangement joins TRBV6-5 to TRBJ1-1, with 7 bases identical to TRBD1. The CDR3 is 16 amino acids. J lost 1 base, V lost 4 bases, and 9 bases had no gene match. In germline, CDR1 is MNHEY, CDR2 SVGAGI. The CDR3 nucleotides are TGTGCCAGCAGTTCAAAACACCGGACAGGGAACACTGAAGCTTTCTTT. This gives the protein CASSSKHRTGNTEAFF.